This T cell receptor (beta chain) was retrieved from a study of blood T cell repertoires in COVID-19. For the study at large: Samples came from the United States, Italy and Spain, spanning acute and convalescent COVID-19. The analysed material was cDNA or gDNA that came from T cells, B-cell-depleted T cells, or PBMCs.

Original analysis: Nucleated cell counts were estimated from reference gene primer amplification. Repertoires were generated with immunoSEQ multiplex PCR, while TCRdb's copy carries only in-frame clones and drops some. V and J calls and clone size come straight from that table; D and trimming were deduced from the DNA. The sample has roughly 60,000 clones, around 90% seen once. With 1 base removed from V and 2 bases from J, the gap between germline ends came to 6 bases. The CDR3 contains 14 residues. CDR1 LGHDT and CDR2 YNNKEL come from the germline V gene (reference sequence). The sequence was obtained from a middle-aged man with active COVID-19. The chain has TRBV3-1 (or the pseudogene TRBV3-2) and TRBJ1-3; D remains ambiguous. Sequencing used peripheral blood. The DNA of the CDR3 is TGTGCCAGCAGCCAAGGCCAGACTGGAAACACCATATATTTT. Translation: CASSQGQTGNTIYF.